Below, 7 T cell receptor beta chains from the same sample are listed, as sequenced in a study of blood T cell repertoires in COVID-19. The table came from immunoSEQ multiplex PCR; TCRdb's copy has only in-frame clones and leaves some out. The sample carries some 200,000 clones, approximately 86% recorded once. Input material: PBMCs or T cells enriched from blood (not recorded which). The receptors here all came from a man aged 18 to 30 with acute COVID-19.

The chain links TRBV19 to TRBJ2-3; D might be TRBD2 (5 bases). The CDR3 totals 15 residues. Germline V gene data show CDR1 as LNHDA and CDR2 as SQIVND (reference sequence). Trimming left V 1 base short and J 0 bases short, with 8 bases between. CDR3 residues: CASSIAVASTDTQYF. The CDR3 nucleotides read TGTGCCAGTAGTATAGCGGTAGCGAGCACAGATACGCAGTATTTT.

This sequence joins TRBV6-5 and TRBJ1-2; 10 nucleotides line up with TRBD1. From germline, CDR1 is MNHEY and CDR2 SVGAGI. The CDR3 has 12 amino acids. V shed 10 bases and J 8 bases; nucleotides not matched to a gene: 7. CDR3 bases: TGTGCCACTAGACAGGGGGCGTTCGGCTACACCTTC. This gives the protein CATRQGAFGYTF.

The chain joins TRBV25-1 to TRBJ2-7; weak D call: TRBD1 (5 bases). CDR1 is MGHDK and CDR2 is SYGVNS in the germline V gene. Deletions cut 1 base from V and 2 bases from J, with 9 bases between. This CDR3 is 14 amino acids long. Here the CDR3 DNA reads TGTGCCAGCAGTGAATCAAGGGGTACCTACGAGCAGTACTTC. Its translation: CASSESRGTYEQYF.

J is TRBJ1-4 and V is TRBV4-1, with D tentatively TRBD1 (5 bases). With 1 base removed from V and 8 bases from J, the gap between germline ends came to 8 bases. The germline CDR1 and CDR2 sequences are MGHRA and YSYEKL. The CDR3 contains 13 residues. Here the CDR3 reads CASSQVGAEKLFF. CDR3 in DNA: TGCGCCAGCAGCCAAGTAGGGGCCGAAAAACTGTTTTTT.

The chain is built from TRBV28 and TRBJ1-1; D uncertain. With 8 bases removed from V and 2 bases from J, the gap between germline ends came to 9 bases. Germline V gene data show CDR1 as MDHEN and CDR2 as SYDVKM. The CDR3 is made up of 12 amino acids. The CDR3 reads CASRILNTEAFF. The CDR3 coding sequence is TGTGCCAGCCGTATACTAAACACTGAAGCTTTCTTT.

The rearrangement uses TRBV12-1 and TRBJ1-1. TRBV12-1 is termed a pseudogene. The CDR3 is 13 residues long. The CDR3 sequence: CASSPLPSTEAFF. The CDR3 DNA sequence: TGTGCCAGCAGCCCCCTTCCGAGCACTGAAGCTTTCTTT.

The gene calls are TRBV5-4 and TRBJ2-3; D is perhaps TRBD2 (6 bases). The germline V gene encodes CDR1 SGHNT and CDR2 YYREEE (reference sequence). V was cut by 4 bases and J by 3 bases, with 15 bases left in between. This CDR3 has 15 residues. The CDR3 sequence: CASSNRLEGTDTQYF. The CDR3 DNA follows: TGTGCCAGCAGCAATCGACTAGAAGGTACAGATACGCAGTATTTT. The variable domain in full, with the rest retrieved from reference TRBV5-4 and TRBJ2-3, is ETGVTQSPTHLIKTRGQQVTLRCSSQSGHNTVSWYQQALGQGPQFIFQYYREEENGRGNFPPRFSGLQFPNYSSELNVNALELDDSALYLCASSNRLEGTDTQYFGPGTRLTVL.